The 5 T cell receptor beta chains in this list originate from one sample, sequenced in a study of immune reconstitution after stem cell transplant in scleroderma. TCRdb analysed the RT-PCR reads with MiXCR anew, one entry per CDR3 protein. This sample has fewer than 3,000 distinct CDR3 sequences, with less than 8% found just once. The sample here was taken before or after autologous hematopoietic stem cell transplantation (not recorded which). These receptors came from a female donor with systemic sclerosis.

This clonotype is labeled medium-sized. The chain joins TRBV7-2 to TRBJ2-5; D is ambiguous. Trimming stripped 5 bases from V and 5 bases from J, with 12 bases between. This CDR3 contains 13 residues. Germline V gene lookup returns CDR1 SGHTA and CDR2 FQGNSA. The CDR3 spells CASSRLSVETQYF. CDR3 nucleotide sequence: TGTGCCAGCAGCCGTTTGTCTGTTGAGACCCAGTACTTC.

This chain uses TRBV5-1 with TRBJ2-3, with unresolved D. The ends were cut back, 5 bases at V and 0 bases at J, with 13 bases in the middle. CDR3 length equals 15 residues. Germline values: CDR1 SGHRS, CDR2 YFSETQ. This CDR3 is CASRVAESSTDTQYF. The CDR3 nucleotides are TGCGCCAGCAGGGTCGCGGAGTCTAGCACAGATACGCAGTATTTT.

This clonotype is medium-sized by share. This sequence joins TRBV30 and TRBJ1-2, with unresolved D. This CDR3 has 13 residues. Germline V gives CDR1 GTSNPN, CDR2 SVGIG (reference sequence). Trimming took off 3 bases at V and 0 bases at J, with 8 bases between the two ends. The CDR3 DNA follows: TGTGCCTGGAGCCTTGGGGCTAACTATGGCTACACCTTC. Encoded protein: CAWSLGANYGYTF.

The sample holds a few counts of this clonotype. The V call is TRBV4-3, the J call TRBJ2-3; the D gene is possibly TRBD2 (5 bases). The CDR3 extends over 15 amino acids. V lost 4 bases, J lost 2 bases, and 13 bases lay in between. Germline-derived CDR1 and CDR2 are LGHNA and YSLEER. The CDR3 DNA sequence: TGCGCCAGCAGCCTCAGTACGGGGTCCACAGATACGCAGTATTTT. It is translated as CASSLSTGSTDTQYF.

The chain has TRBV2 and TRBJ1-3; D not certain. Between the trimmed V and J ends, which lost 2 bases and 0 bases, there was a span of 8 bases. The CDR3 totals 15 residues. The germline V gene encodes CDR1 SNHLY and CDR2 FYNNEI. In DNA, the CDR3 is TGTGCCAGCAGTGAATCCGAAGGCTCTGGAAACACCATATATTTT. As protein: CASSESEGSGNTIYF. The whole variable domain, remainder taken from reference TRBV2 and TRBJ1-3, is EPEVTQTPSHQVTQMGQEVILRCVPISNHLYFYWYRQILGQKVEFLVSFYNNEISEKSEIFDDQFSVERPDGSNFTLKIRSTKLEDSAMYFCASSESEGSGNTIYFGEGSWLTVV.